The clone carrying this T cell receptor (beta chain) was recorded a few times. The data are from a study of blood T cell repertoires in COVID-19. Generated by immunoSEQ multiplex PCR, the TCRdb table keeps only in-frame clones and is missing some. This sample carries about 210,000 clones, about four fifths of them seen once, and the ten largest clones take 8.9%. CDR1 and CDR2 from the germline V gene are MNHEY and SMNVEV (reference sequence). The ends were cut back, 4 bases at V and 10 bases at J, with 11 bases in the middle. There are 13 residues in the CDR3. The chain joins TRBV27 to TRBJ1-6; no reliable D call. Sample: PBMCs or T cells enriched from blood (not recorded which). The sequence derives from a woman between 50 and 59 years old with acute COVID-19. The CDR3 DNA sequence: TGTGCCAGCAGTTCTGCCCCGGGATCACCCCTCCACTTT. Residues: CASSSAPGSPLHF.